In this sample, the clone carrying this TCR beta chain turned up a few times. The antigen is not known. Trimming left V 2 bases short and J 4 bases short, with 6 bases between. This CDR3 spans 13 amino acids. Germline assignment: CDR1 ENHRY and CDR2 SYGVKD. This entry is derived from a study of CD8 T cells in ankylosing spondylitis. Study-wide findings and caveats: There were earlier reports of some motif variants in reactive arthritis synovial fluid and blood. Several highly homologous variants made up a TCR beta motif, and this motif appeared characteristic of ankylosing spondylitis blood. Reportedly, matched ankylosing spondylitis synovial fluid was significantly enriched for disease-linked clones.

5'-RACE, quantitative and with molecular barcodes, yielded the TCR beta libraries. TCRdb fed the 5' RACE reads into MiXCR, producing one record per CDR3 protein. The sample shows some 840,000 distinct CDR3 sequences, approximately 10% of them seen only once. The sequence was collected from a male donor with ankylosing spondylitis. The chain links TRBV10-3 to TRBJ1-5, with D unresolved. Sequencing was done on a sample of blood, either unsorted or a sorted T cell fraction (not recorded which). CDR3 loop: CAISESENQPQHF. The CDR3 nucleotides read TGTGCCATCAGTGAGAGCGAGAATCAGCCCCAGCATTTT.